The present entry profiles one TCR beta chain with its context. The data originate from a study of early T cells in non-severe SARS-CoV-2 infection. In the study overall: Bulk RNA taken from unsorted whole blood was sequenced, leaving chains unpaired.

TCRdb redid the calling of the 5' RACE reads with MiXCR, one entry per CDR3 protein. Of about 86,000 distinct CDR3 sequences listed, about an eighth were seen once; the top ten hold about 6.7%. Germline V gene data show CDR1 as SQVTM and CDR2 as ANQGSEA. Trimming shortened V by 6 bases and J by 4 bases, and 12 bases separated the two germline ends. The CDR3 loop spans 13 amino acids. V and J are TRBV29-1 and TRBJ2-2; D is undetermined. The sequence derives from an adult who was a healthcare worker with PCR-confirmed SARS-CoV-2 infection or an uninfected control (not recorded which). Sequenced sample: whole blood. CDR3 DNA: TGCAGCGTCTCGGTGGTCGGCACCGGGGAGCTGTTTTTT. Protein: CSVSVVGTGELFF.